This T cell receptor beta chain was recovered during a study of PD-L1 blockade in urothelial cancer. The wider study: Patients' histories included 0 to 3 prior chemotherapy regimens.

Time point of the sample: pretreatment peripheral blood. Metastatic or locally advanced urothelial carcinoma was present in the patients. Each patient contributed between 1 and 8 total time points of blood mononuclear cells, pretreatment and during treatment. Assay: immunoSEQ multiplex PCR; the TCRdb copy retains only in-frame clones and omits some. The sample records fewer than 100,000 clones, about 85% being singletons. The CDR3 contains 16 residues. The V gene lost 2 bases and the J gene lost 0 bases, with 10 bases spanning the gap. The germline CDR1 and CDR2 sequences are MDHEN and SYDVKM. Sequenced here: PBMCs, sampled around atezolizumab (anti-PD-L1) treatment. The TCR sequence derives from a man between 35 and 55 years old with urothelial cancer. V gene TRBV28 combines with J gene TRBJ2-2; TRBD1 is a possible D gene (6 bases). This CDR3 reads CASSLLGQANTGELFF. Written as DNA, the CDR3 is TGTGCCAGCAGTTTACTGGGACAAGCGAACACCGGGGAGCTGTTTTTT.